These T cell receptor beta chains were read from a single sample in a study of shared clonotypes between healthy human individuals. The table came from immunoSEQ multiplex PCR; TCRdb's copy has only in-frame clones and leaves some out. The sample carries around 700,000 clones, around 73% recorded once. Input material: memory CD4+ T cells sorted from blood. These receptors came from a woman aged 25-40 years in good health. The CDR3 runs from the conserved cysteine through the conserved F or W. Fields, in order: clone size, D gene, V gene, J gene, CDR3 length, CDR3 protein, CDR3 DNA. A D gene is named only where the DNA matches it firmly. A clone size is listed for some rows: how often the clone was seen (once, few, many), or a class if it is expanded.

.	TRBD2	TRBV30	TRBJ2-3	14	CACSGLAGADTQYF	TGTGCCTGTTCCGGACTAGCGGGAGCAGATACGCAGTATTTT
.	.	TRBV2	TRBJ2-2	16	CASRLTGSGSPGELFF	TGTGCCAGCAGATTGACGGGTAGCGGAAGCCCCGGGGAGCTGTTTTTT
.	.	TRBV2	TRBJ2-7	13	CASSRDRDYEQYF	TGTGCCAGCAGTCGGGACCGAGACTACGAGCAGTACTTC
.	.	TRBV2	TRBJ2-5	13	CASSGRLTETQYF	TGTGCCAGCAGCGGCCGACTAACCGAGACCCAGTACTTC
.	.	TRBV30	TRBJ2-7	13	CAWAGTWAVEQYF	TGTGCCTGGGCCGGGACCTGGGCGGTCGAGCAGTACTTC
many	.	TRBV7-9	TRBJ2-3	16	CASSLGPQPSTDTQYF	TGTGCCAGCAGCTTAGGGCCCCAACCTAGCACAGATACGCAGTATTTT
.	.	TRBV14	TRBJ1-1	12	CASSLNGLEAFF	TGTGCCAGCAGCCTAAATGGGCTCGAAGCTTTCTTT
many	.	TRBV18	TRBJ2-5	13	CASSPEFQETQYF	TGTGCCAGCTCACCAGAGTTTCAAGAGACCCAGTACTTC
.	.	TRBV9	TRBJ2-7	13	CASSVGTVSEQYF	TGTGCCAGCAGCGTAGGGACAGTTTCCGAGCAGTACTTC
.	TRBD1	TRBV28	TRBJ1-2	14	CASSSGTENYGYTF	TGTGCCAGCAGTTCCGGGACAGAGAACTATGGCTACACCTTC
.	.	TRBV5-1	TRBJ1-3	14	CASSFGTDGNTIYF	TGCGCCAGCAGCTTCGGAACAGACGGAAACACCATATATTTT
.	.	TRBV6-5	TRBJ1-2	13	CASSYSPASGYTF	TGTGCCAGCAGTTACTCCCCGGCGAGTGGCTACACCTTC
.	TRBD1	TRBV11-2	TRBJ1-5	17	CASSLQGAGDSNQPQHF	TGTGCCAGCAGCTTACAGGGGGCCGGGGATAGCAATCAGCCCCAGCATTTT